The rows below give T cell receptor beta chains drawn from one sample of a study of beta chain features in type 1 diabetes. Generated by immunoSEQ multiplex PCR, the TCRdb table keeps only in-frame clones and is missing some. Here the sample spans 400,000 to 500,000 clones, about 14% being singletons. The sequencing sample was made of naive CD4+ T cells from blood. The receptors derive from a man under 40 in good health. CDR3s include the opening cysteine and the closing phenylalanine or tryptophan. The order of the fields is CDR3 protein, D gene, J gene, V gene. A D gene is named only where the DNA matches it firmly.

cdr3_aa: CASSYATNYEQYF
d_call: .
j_call: TRBJ2-7
v_call: TRBV6-5

cdr3_aa: CASSLLRGASTDTQYF
d_call: .
j_call: TRBJ2-3
v_call: TRBV11-2

cdr3_aa: CSVAHGDRNTEAFF
d_call: TRBD1
j_call: TRBJ1-1
v_call: TRBV29-1

cdr3_aa: CASSLVGSSYEQYF
d_call: .
j_call: TRBJ2-7
v_call: TRBV5-1

cdr3_aa: CASTGLGGNTIYF
d_call: .
j_call: TRBJ1-3
v_call: TRBV2

cdr3_aa: CASSQDLGYGGFF
d_call: .
j_call: TRBJ2-1
v_call: TRBV14

cdr3_aa: CASSLGSVNEQYF
d_call: .
j_call: TRBJ2-7
v_call: TRBV7-8

cdr3_aa: CASSLSFRDRVSYEQYF
d_call: TRBD1
j_call: TRBJ2-7
v_call: TRBV5-1

cdr3_aa: CASSSRREGQETQYF
d_call: TRBD2
j_call: TRBJ2-5
v_call: TRBV4-2

cdr3_aa: CASSQAGGKNEQFF
d_call: TRBD1
j_call: TRBJ2-1
v_call: TRBV7-9

cdr3_aa: CSTGGASSYNEQFF
d_call: .
j_call: TRBJ2-1
v_call: TRBV29-1

cdr3_aa: CASSLRQQETQYF
d_call: .
j_call: TRBJ2-5
v_call: TRBV11-3

cdr3_aa: CARAPIRDIYNEQFF
d_call: .
j_call: TRBJ2-1
v_call: TRBV7-9

cdr3_aa: CASSPPGRSTDTQYF
d_call: .
j_call: TRBJ2-3
v_call: TRBV7-2

cdr3_aa: CASSLSGAPVGDTQYF
d_call: .
j_call: TRBJ2-3
v_call: TRBV11-1

cdr3_aa: CSGYRTAKETQYF
d_call: .
j_call: TRBJ2-5
v_call: TRBV29-1

cdr3_aa: CASTKRTGTDTQYF
d_call: .
j_call: TRBJ2-3
v_call: TRBV27

cdr3_aa: CASSWGVQPQHF
d_call: .
j_call: TRBJ1-5
v_call: TRBV7-9

cdr3_aa: CASSSRDTWRTEAFF
d_call: .
j_call: TRBJ1-1
v_call: TRBV19

cdr3_aa: CASSLGLTTYEQYF
d_call: .
j_call: TRBJ2-7
v_call: TRBV7-2

cdr3_aa: CASTTDRSLSGANVLTF
d_call: .
j_call: TRBJ2-6
v_call: TRBV19

cdr3_aa: CASSEIDKGDIQYF
d_call: .
j_call: TRBJ2-4
v_call: TRBV6-1

cdr3_aa: CASSQVTPNRRNTIYF
d_call: .
j_call: TRBJ1-3
v_call: TRBV14

cdr3_aa: CASRLAETQYF
d_call: .
j_call: TRBJ2-5
v_call: TRBV2

cdr3_aa: CASSQDAASGTQYF
d_call: .
j_call: TRBJ2-3
v_call: TRBV14

cdr3_aa: CASSVDTTETQYF
d_call: .
j_call: TRBJ2-5
v_call: TRBV9

cdr3_aa: CASSQVNSGSGANVLTF
d_call: .
j_call: TRBJ2-6
v_call: TRBV4-1

cdr3_aa: CASGPLGNIQYF
d_call: .
j_call: TRBJ2-4
v_call: TRBV28

cdr3_aa: CASSARGRITDTQYF
d_call: .
j_call: TRBJ2-3
v_call: TRBV9

cdr3_aa: CAISEFGTANTEAFF
d_call: TRBD1
j_call: TRBJ1-1
v_call: TRBV10-3

cdr3_aa: CASQIQTGDNYGYTF
d_call: .
j_call: TRBJ1-2
v_call: TRBV30

cdr3_aa: CASSLEGTEAFF
d_call: .
j_call: TRBJ1-1
v_call: TRBV5-1

cdr3_aa: CASSLEVGRTSTDTQYF
d_call: .
j_call: TRBJ2-3
v_call: TRBV13

cdr3_aa: CASSLVPGVSGDTQYF
d_call: .
j_call: TRBJ2-3
v_call: TRBV7-2

cdr3_aa: CASSASTANTGELFF
d_call: .
j_call: TRBJ2-2
v_call: TRBV6-4

cdr3_aa: CASSVAGRRMTDTQYF
d_call: .
j_call: TRBJ2-3
v_call: TRBV9

cdr3_aa: CASSVATSSLAGELFF
d_call: .
j_call: TRBJ2-2
v_call: TRBV9

cdr3_aa: CSAGQGEVYEQYF
d_call: TRBD1
j_call: TRBJ2-7
v_call: TRBV29-1

cdr3_aa: CACCAIRGPQHF
d_call: .
j_call: TRBJ1-5
v_call: TRBV30

cdr3_aa: CASRLEDSYGYTF
d_call: .
j_call: TRBJ1-2
v_call: TRBV7-2

cdr3_aa: CASSGGQASTGANVLTF
d_call: TRBD1
j_call: TRBJ2-6
v_call: TRBV7-9

cdr3_aa: CASSRGYYGYTF
d_call: .
j_call: TRBJ1-2
v_call: TRBV27

cdr3_aa: CASSRPYSNQPQHF
d_call: .
j_call: TRBJ1-5
v_call: TRBV4-1

cdr3_aa: CASSLDPTGGLETQYF
d_call: TRBD1
j_call: TRBJ2-5
v_call: TRBV5-6

cdr3_aa: CASGYGSGANVLTF
d_call: .
j_call: TRBJ2-6
v_call: TRBV12-5

cdr3_aa: CASSPSSGVRQSLYF
d_call: TRBD2
j_call: TRBJ2-3
v_call: TRBV18

cdr3_aa: CASTYLDVGPYNEQFF
d_call: .
j_call: TRBJ2-1
v_call: TRBV5-1

cdr3_aa: CASSLYKNEQFF
d_call: .
j_call: TRBJ2-1
v_call: TRBV5-1

cdr3_aa: CASSFSGSHTGELFF
d_call: .
j_call: TRBJ2-2
v_call: TRBV7-8

cdr3_aa: CASSQTQYF
d_call: .
j_call: TRBJ2-5
v_call: TRBV21-1

cdr3_aa: CASSPRGLADTDTQYF
d_call: TRBD2
j_call: TRBJ2-3
v_call: TRBV9

cdr3_aa: CASSFGRGNYGYTF
d_call: .
j_call: TRBJ1-2
v_call: TRBV11-3

cdr3_aa: CASSKTDTYEQYF
d_call: .
j_call: TRBJ2-7
v_call: TRBV11-2

cdr3_aa: CASSRFGVYGYTF
d_call: .
j_call: TRBJ1-2
v_call: TRBV11-3